This T cell receptor beta chain was captured in a study of shared clonotypes between healthy human individuals. Looking at the study overall: With ages of 18 to 49, the donors were a couple of women and three men. Each donor's CD4 naive and CD4 memory cells filled three plates apiece, CD8 naive two, and CD8 memory one.

Original processing notes: Filtering differed, since immunoSEQ gave only junction sequences and no quality scores. Assay used: immunoSEQ multiplex PCR; TCRdb lists only in-frame clones, some missing. For V, J and clone size, that table is used; D and trimming come from the DNA. The table includes some 2.1 million clones, over 85% detected once. V was trimmed by 5 bases and J by 3 bases, leaving 10 bases between them. This CDR3 is 13 amino acids long. Germline V lookup: CDR1 MNHEY, CDR2 SMNVEV (reference sequence). CD8 cells classed as naive were CD45RO-negative and positively selected for CCR7, excluding terminally differentiated effector memory CD45RA+ cells. All donors were Caucasian adults living in Nashville, Tennessee.

Sample: naive CD8+ T cells sorted from blood. This receptor was identified in a man between 18 and 29 years old in good health. The genes are TRBV27 and TRBJ2-5; tentatively, D is TRBD1 (6 bases). The CDR3 DNA follows: TGTGCCAGCAGTGTGGACAGTGAAGAGACCCAGTACTTC. It specifies CASSVDSEETQYF.